This TCR beta chain was obtained from a study of shared T cell receptors in the human thymus. Repertoires were generated with immunoSEQ multiplex PCR, while TCRdb's copy carries only in-frame clones and drops some. The sample has hundreds of thousands of clones; approximately 83% are singletons. Germline V gives CDR1 SGHTS, CDR2 YDEGEE. This CDR3 contains 16 residues. Trimming cost V 4 bases and J 5 bases, with 21 bases left between them. This sample was shared with a second study, whose subject was human thymus T cells.

The specimen was thymocytes. This receptor was identified in a girl in the first two years of life with a congenital heart defect. V gene TRBV5-8 combines with J gene TRBJ1-1, with D perhaps matching TRBD1 (6 bases). The CDR3 spells CASSQPPPGERTEAFF. The CDR3, as DNA: TGTGCCAGCAGCCAACCTCCTCCAGGGGAGAGGACTGAAGCTTTCTTT.